The T cell receptor (beta chain) described here comes from a study of cytomegalovirus exposure and HLA in healthy donors. PCR was performed using 60 Vbeta and 13 Jbeta primers. Produced via immunoSEQ multiplex PCR; TCRdb's table is partial and in-frame only. Of some 130,000 clones listed, approximately 80% are singletons. With respect to this clone: Its specificity is unknown.

Deletions cut 5 bases from V and 8 bases from J, with 12 bases between. The V gene's germline CDR1 is SEHNR and CDR2 FQNEAQ (reference sequence). CDR3 length equals 12 residues. Whole-study results and caveats: The listing of 150 to 200 TCR beta chains classed them as cytomegalovirus-associated. Later analysis identified a missense DCLRE1C variant that was linked to TCR beta V- and J-gene trimming. Several top significant clusters appeared, in a later analysis, to be linked to common viral pathogens.

The receptor comes from a male donor in good health and CMV-seronegative. The chain couples TRBV7-9 to TRBJ1-2; no clear D gene. The sample taken for sequencing was PBMCs. The CDR3 reads CASSPDSWGYTF. The CDR3 DNA reads TGTGCCAGCAGCCCGGACTCGTGGGGCTACACCTTC. Drawing the rest from reference TRBV7-9 and TRBJ1-2, the complete variable domain is DTGVSQNPRHKITKRGQNVTFRCDPISEHNRLYWYRQTLGQGPEFLTYFQNEAQLEKSRLLSDRFSAERPKGSFSTLEIQRTEQGDSAMYLCASSPDSWGYTFGSGTRLTVV.